Each of the 32 T cell receptor beta chains below was sequenced from the same sample in a study of cytomegalovirus exposure and HLA in healthy donors. 60 Vbeta and 13 Jbeta primers were used in PCR. Produced via immunoSEQ multiplex PCR; TCRdb's table is partial and in-frame only. The repertoire includes approximately 110,000 clones, over 60% of them detected once, and approximately 2% sits in the top ten. Sequencing was done on a sample of PBMCs. The receptor source for this set is a man aged 45 to 65 in good health and CMV-seronegative.

The chain combines TRBV4-2 with TRBJ2-5; TRBD1 is a possible D gene (5 bases). The end of the DNA aligns better with TRBJ2-7, so the J call may be wrong. This CDR3 has 16 amino acids. CDR1 and CDR2 from the germline V gene are LGHNA and YNFKEQ. The CDR3 nucleotides read TGTGCCAGCAGCCAAGAGGGGCAGGTTAACTCCTACGAGCAGTACTTC. This codes for CASSQEGQVNSYEQYF.

This clone was detected only once. The chain joins TRBV7-3 to TRBJ2-2; TRBD1 agrees at 8 bases. CDR1 is SGHTA and CDR2 is FQGTGA in the germline V gene. V was clipped by 2 bases and J by 7 bases; unmatched bases: 6. This CDR3 is 15 amino acids long. For the CDR3, the DNA is TGTGCCAGCAGCTTAGAGACAGGGGTCCACGGGGAGCTGTTTTTT. Its translation is CASSLETGVHGELFF.

CDR3 nucleotides: TGTGCCAGCAGAACAGATTCTAATGAAAAACTGTTTTTT. Its protein product is CASRTDSNEKLFF. The chain joins TRBV6-1 to TRBJ1-4; D gene uncertain. Per the germline V gene, CDR1 is MNHNS and CDR2 is SASEGT. Trimming took off 6 bases at V and 3 bases at J, with 8 bases between the two ends. This CDR3 region has 13 residues.

This chain joins TRBV27 and TRBJ2-7; 10 bases match TRBD2. The CDR3 is 17 amino acids. From germline, CDR1 is MNHEY and CDR2 SMNVEV (reference sequence). V lost 4 bases and J lost 7; bases outside the gene matches: 16. For the CDR3, the DNA is TGTGCCAGCAGTTCCACTAGCGGGGCCTACGTCCGGGGGGAGCAGTACGTC. Translated: CASSSTSGAYVRGEQYV.

This clone was observed a few times. The chain couples TRBV6-5 to TRBJ1-1, with D possibly matching TRBD1 (5 bases). CDR3 length: 13 amino acids. With 4 bases removed from V and 11 bases from J, the gap between germline ends came to 17 bases. Germline V gene lookup returns CDR1 MNHEY and CDR2 SVGAGI. The CDR3 region is CASSSGHLRSAFF. For the CDR3, the DNA is TGTGCCAGCAGTTCAGGACACCTTCGTAGCGCTTTCTTT.

The table lists this clone with a count of one. This sequence joins TRBV19 and TRBJ1-6, with 7 bases identical to TRBD1. Germline CDR1 and CDR2: LNHDA and SQIVND (reference sequence). The CDR3 sequence is 14 residues long. V shed 8 bases and J 6 bases; nucleotides not matched to a gene: 7. The CDR3 here is CASSSGTVNSPLHF. In nucleotides, the CDR3 is TGTGCCAGTTCCTCCGGGACAGTTAATTCACCCCTCCACTTT.

Comment on this clone: Different DNA sequences within this sample yield the same CDR3. This chain links TRBV6-5 with TRBJ2-7; 8 positions match TRBD1. Germline assignment: CDR1 MNHEY and CDR2 SVGAGI. With 6 bases clipped from V and 1 base from J, the junction kept 2 bases outside the gene matches. The CDR3 contains 13 residues. The CDR3 loop is CASRRQGSYEQYV. CDR3 nucleotides: TGTGCCAGCAGACGACAGGGGTCCTACGAGCAGTACGTC.

A remark on this clone: The junction and the germline gene differ at one end; a read error may be behind it. The J gene is TRBJ1-1, the V gene TRBV6-1, with D unclear. This CDR3 has 14 residues. CDR1 is MNHNS, CDR2 SASEGT, per germline. For the CDR3, the DNA is TGTGCCAGCAGTGAAACGGGTCCGAACACTGGAGCTTTCTTT. It is translated as CASSETGPNTGAFF.

The chain has TRBV14 and TRBJ1-5; no definite D call. The V gene lost 3 bases and the J gene lost 4 bases, with 4 bases spanning the gap. The CDR3 has 12 residues. Germline V CDR1 and CDR2: SGHDN, FVKESK. In DNA form, the CDR3 reads TGTGCCAGCAGCCATTCGAATCAGCCCCAGCATTTT. It translates to CASSHSNQPQHF.

CDR3: CASSFTRSYNSPLHF. Here the CDR3 DNA reads TGTGCCAGCAGTTTTACGCGGTCCTATAATTCACCCCTCCACTTT. V and J are TRBV27 and TRBJ1-6, with D uncertain. The V and J ends lost 3 bases and 1 base respectively, with 7 bases between them. In germline, CDR1 is MNHEY, CDR2 SMNVEV (reference sequence). The CDR3 is made up of 15 amino acids.

This clone was detected only once. This chain connects TRBV5-1 to TRBJ2-2; the match to TRBD2 covers 7 bases. The CDR3 is made up of 16 amino acids. V lost 5 bases to trimming and J lost 0 bases; unmatched junction nucleotides: 7. Germline CDR1 is SGHRS and CDR2 is YFSETQ. CDR3: CASRGGTLSNTGELFF. As DNA, the CDR3 is TGCGCCAGCAGGGGGGGGACCTTATCGAACACCGGGGAGCTGTTTTTT.

The V call is TRBV5-1, the J call TRBJ2-7; TRBD1 aligns across 8 bases. Germline CDR1 SGHRS, CDR2 YFSETQ. Trimming at V came to 4 bases and at J to 4 bases, leaving 7 bases not matched to a gene. This CDR3 is 14 amino acids long. The CDR3 loop reads CASSLTGDSYEQYV. The CDR3 DNA is TGCGCCAGCAGCCTGACAGGGGACTCGTACGAGCAGTACGTC.

The chain links TRBV19 to TRBJ2-5; 10 positions agree with TRBD2. Looked up from germline, CDR1 is LNHDA and CDR2 is SQIVND (reference sequence). V gave up 3 bases and J gave up 1 base; unmatched junction bases: 5. CDR3 length: 16 amino acids. Written as DNA, the CDR3 is TGTGCCAGTAGTATTTCTAGCGGGGGCCTCCAAGAGACCCAGTACTTC. Translation gives CASSISSGGLQETQYF.

This chain joins TRBV5-1 and TRBJ1-1, with D perhaps TRBD1 (5 bases). V was trimmed by 0 bases and J by 1 base, leaving 10 bases between them. CDR1 and CDR2 (germline): SGHRS, YFSETQ. This CDR3 region has 15 residues. The CDR3 region has the DNA TGCGCCAGCAGCTTGGTCCAGGGCCAGAACACTGAAGCTTTCTTT. Residues: CASSLVQGQNTEAFF.

This chain links TRBV11-2 with TRBJ2-3; 7 positions agree with TRBD1. This CDR3 comprises 19 residues. V dropped 1 base and J dropped 3; count of bases not matched to a gene: 16. Germline loops: CDR1 SGHAT, CDR2 FQNNGV. CDR3 bases: TGTGCCAGCAGCTTAGTCCCCCGACAGGGTGGGGGCCCTACAGATACGCAGTATTTT. Translation gives CASSLVPRQGGGPTDTQYF.

Only a few counts were recorded for this clone. The chain recombines TRBV5-6 with TRBJ1-1, with 8 bases identical to TRBD1. Germline CDR1 and CDR2: SGHDT and YYEEEE. The length of the CDR3 is 14 residues. V shed 0 bases, J shed 6 bases, and the junction held 4 bases outside the gene matches. The CDR3 protein is CASSLGRGRSEAFF. CDR3 sequence (DNA): TGTGCCAGCAGCTTGGGCAGGGGGCGATCTGAAGCTTTCTTT.

This chain links TRBV6-5 with TRBJ1-2; 7 bases are a match to TRBD1. CDR1 is MNHEY, CDR2 SVGAGI, per germline. Trimming cost V 5 bases and J 8 bases; bases outside gene matches: 2. This CDR3 contains 11 residues. The DNA for the CDR3 is TGTGCCAGCAGTACAGGGGTAGGCTACACCTTC. Its translation: CASSTGVGYTF.

The chain uses TRBV29-1 and TRBJ2-5, with 9 nucleotides matching TRBD1. Losses at the gene ends were 4 bases for V and 11 bases for J; bases not matched to a gene: 20. Germline V gives CDR1 SQVTM, CDR2 ANQGSEA. CDR3 length equals 16 residues. The CDR3 bases are TGCAGCGTTGTTGAGACCCCGGTGGGACAGGGTAGCGGGCAGTACTTC. It translates to CSVVETPVGQGSGQYF.

This clone was observed a few times. The chain employs TRBV4-1 and TRBJ2-1, with D possibly matching TRBD1 (5 bases). V lost 1 base to trimming and J lost 8 bases, with 18 bases between them. CDR3 length: 16 amino acids. Germline-derived CDR1 and CDR2 are MGHRA and YSYEKL. The CDR3 here is CASSQAYQTEGDEQFF. Here the CDR3 DNA reads TGCGCCAGCAGCCAAGCGTATCAGACAGAAGGGGATGAGCAGTTCTTC.

This rearrangement joins TRBV6-1 to TRBJ2-7, with 7 bases lining up with TRBD1. Trimming removed 2 bases from V and 0 bases from J; junction bases left unmatched: 4. Germline-derived CDR1 and CDR2 are MNHNS and SASEGT. The CDR3 is 15 residues long. CDR3: CASSELGDSSYEQYV. DNA of the CDR3: TGTGCCAGCAGTGAACTGGGGGACAGCTCCTACGAGCAGTACGTC.

This clone was observed a handful of times. In the same sample, other DNA sequences code for this CDR3. This chain connects TRBV5-1 to TRBJ1-1, with a weak D call TRBD1 (6 bases). Between the trimmed V and J ends, which lost 4 bases and 1 base, there was a span of 11 bases. This CDR3 region has 14 residues. CDR1 and CDR2 (germline): SGHRS, YFSETQ. The CDR3 reads CASSLGHTNTEAFF. In DNA form, the CDR3 reads TGCGCCAGCAGCCTGGGACATACGAACACTGAAGCTTTCTTT. The variable domain in full, completed from reference TRBV5-1 and TRBJ1-1, reads KAGVTQTPRYLIKTRGQQVTLSCSPISGHRSVSWYQQTPGQGLQFLFEYFSETQRNKGNFPGRFSGRQFSNSRSEMNVSTLELGDSALYLCASSLGHTNTEAFFGQGTRLTVV.

V and J are TRBV29-1 and TRBJ1-3; TRBD1 matches 8 bases. With V trimmed by 1 base and J by 0 bases, 5 bases remained unmatched. Germline V gene lookup returns CDR1 SQVTM and CDR2 ANQGSEA. CDR3 length equals 16 residues. DNA of the CDR3: TGCAGCGTTGAAGGTCGACAGGGGATCTCTGGAAACACCATATATTTT. This codes for CSVEGRQGISGNTIYF.

The chain links TRBV10-3 to TRBJ1-5, with D unresolved. CDR1 is ENHRY and CDR2 is SYGVKD in the germline V gene. This CDR3 has 15 amino acids. Between the trimmed V and J ends, which lost 0 bases and 5 bases, there was a span of 11 bases. CDR3: CAISESTAVDQPQHF. Written as DNA, the CDR3 is TGTGCCATCAGTGAGTCTACAGCTGTTGATCAGCCCCAGCATTTT.

The genes are TRBV6-1 and TRBJ1-2; perhaps TRBD1 as D (6 bases). V lost 3 bases and J 4 bases, leaving 15 bases between the germline ends. This CDR3 contains 15 residues. CDR1 MNHNS and CDR2 SASEGT come from the germline V gene. As DNA, the CDR3 is TGTGCCAGCAGTGATAGGGTCAGGGGTTCCTATGGCTACACCTTC. Translation: CASSDRVRGSYGYTF.

V and J are TRBV4-1 and TRBJ2-6; no reliable D call. Looked up from germline, CDR1 is MGHRA and CDR2 is YSYEKL. Trimming removed 0 bases at V and 0 bases at J, with 6 bases between. The CDR3 runs to 16 residues. CDR3 nucleotide sequence: TGCGCCAGCAGCCAAGATCAGAACTCTGGGGCCAACGTCCTGACTTTC. It encodes CASSQDQNSGANVLTF.

The rearrangement joins TRBV18 to TRBJ1-6, with D perhaps matching TRBD1 (5 bases). V lost 6 bases to trimming and J lost 8 bases, with 14 bases between them. CDR1 KGHSH and CDR2 LQKENI come from the germline V gene. The CDR3 spans 14 residues. CDR3 residues: CASSIERGHSPLHF. CDR3 bases: TGTGCCAGCTCTATCGAAAGGGGCCATTCACCCCTCCACTTT.

The chain combines TRBV19 with TRBJ2-7, with TRBD1 matching over 8 bases. This CDR3 comprises 13 residues. Germline CDR1 is LNHDA and CDR2 is SQIVND (reference sequence). Unmatched junction bases numbered 7, after V lost 10 bases and J lost 2 bases. CDR3 region: CATSQGVTYEQYF. The CDR3 region has the DNA TGTGCCACGTCACAGGGGGTCACCTACGAGCAGTACTTC.

The rearrangement joins TRBV7-2 to TRBJ1-5, with 8 bases identical to TRBD1. Germline CDR1 is SGHTA and CDR2 is FQGNSA. This CDR3 is built from 17 residues. With 5 bases clipped from V and 1 base from J, the junction kept 10 bases outside the gene matches. CDR3 sequence reads: CASSAGRGLSSNQPQHF. In nucleotides, the CDR3 is TGTGCCAGCAGCGCCGGCAGGGGGCTTTCAAGCAATCAGCCCCAGCATTTT.

The CDR3 reads CATSPGQAHYGYTF. Written as DNA, the CDR3 is TGTGCCACCAGCCCGGGACAGGCCCACTATGGCTACACCTTC. The V and J genes are TRBV15 and TRBJ1-2; 8 nucleotides align to TRBD1. Germline loops: CDR1 LNHNV, CDR2 YYDKDF (reference sequence). This CDR3 spans 14 amino acids. After removal of 5 bases from V and 3 bases from J, the junction contained 5 bases not matched to a gene.

The chain combines TRBV19 with TRBJ1-4; tentative D call: TRBD1 (6 bases). The CDR3 consists of 15 residues. Germline-derived CDR1 and CDR2 are LNHDA and SQIVND (reference sequence). The V end lost 5 bases, the J end lost 4 bases, and 14 bases lay between the germline ends. CDR3 sequence reads: CASSYEGQLNEKLFF. The DNA for the CDR3 is TGTGCCAGTAGTTATGAAGGACAGCTTAATGAAAAACTGTTTTTT.

This clone was seen just once. The chain is built from TRBV6-6 and TRBJ1-2; D remains unclear. The CDR3 length is 14 residues. Germline V lookup: CDR1 MNHNY, CDR2 SVGAGI (reference sequence). V shed 0 bases and J shed 2 bases, with 7 bases lying between them. This CDR3 reads CASSYSSGNYGYTF. In DNA, the CDR3 is TGTGCCAGCAGTTACTCTTCGGGGAACTATGGCTACACCTTC.

The rearrangement joins TRBV19 to TRBJ1-2; D is uncertain. Trimming stripped 3 bases from V and 4 bases from J, with 12 bases between. Germline lookup yields CDR1 LNHDA and CDR2 SQIVND (reference sequence). The CDR3 is 14 residues long. CDR3 amino acids: CASSIRSGAYGYTF. CDR3 DNA sequence: TGTGCCAGTAGTATCCGATCGGGAGCCTATGGCTACACCTTC. Looking up the rest from reference TRBV19 and TRBJ1-2 gives the full variable domain: DGGITQSPKYLFRKEGQNVTLSCEQNLNHDAMYWYRQDPGQGLRLIYYSQIVNDFQKGDIAEGYSVSREKKESFPLTVTSAQKNPTAFYLCASSIRSGAYGYTFGSGTRLTVV.